This T cell receptor (beta chain) emerged from a study of T cells after yellow fever vaccination. V shed 6 bases and J shed 7 bases, with 13 bases lying between them. The CDR3 loop spans 13 amino acids. This clonotype was counted a few times. Its specificity is unknown. Points from the study as a whole: Most primary-vaccination clones reappeared after the booster (just under 98% CD4, approximately 88% CD8). Clonotypes shared by both compartments, CD4 and CD8, made up a small share.

Production of TCR cDNA was by 5'RACE template switching, which also added a universal primer site and UMIs. TCRdb re-analysed the 5' RACE reads in MiXCR, keeping a single row per CDR3 protein. The table records a few hundred thousand distinct CDR3 sequences, approximately 8% of them present only once. This specimen was PBMCs, taken around 45 days after the first yellow fever vaccination. V and J are TRBV12-3 or TRBV12-4 and TRBJ1-5, with TRBD1 as a possible D gene (6 bases). This TCR derives from a man younger than 30 who received the YFV17D yellow fever vaccine. The CDR3 DNA reads as TGTGCCAGCAGCCAACAGGGATACCAGCCCCAGCATTTT. It translates to CASSQQGYQPQHF.